This T cell receptor beta chain was observed in a study of blood T cell repertoires in COVID-19 (dated by TCRdb to 2018 to 2021). General notes on the study: Collaborator samples came from the United States, Italy and Spain and covered acute and convalescent phases of COVID-19. The material from the prospective study consisted of cDNA or gDNA derived from T cells, B-cell-depleted T cells, or PBMCs. Deeply sampled blood TCRbeta repertoires from subjects exposed to, actively infected with, or recovered from COVID-19 were included in the dataset. The repertoires were released in a freely available public database meant as a resource for research on the immune response to SARS-CoV-2. Samples were obtained from the ongoing ImmuneRACE study (first 160 participants) and from over 1,000 subjects provided by 6 global collaborators. A de-identified subject ID, COVID-19 status, age in years and sex were almost always included in the sample metadata. HLA class I and class II types, where available, came from metadata supplied by the sample provider rather than from assay-based typing.

TCRbeta CDR3 regions were amplified from genomic DNA using the immunoSEQ Assay, a bias-controlled multiplex PCR. Per the original workflow: The number of nucleated cells in each sample was estimated from the amplification of reference gene primers within the assay. To quantify the absolute abundance of each unique TCRbeta CDR3 rearrangement, sequence reads were collapsed and filtered. For each sample, productive Simpson clonality was calculated as the square root of Simpson's diversity index over productive rearrangements. Held by TCRdb, this immuneACCESS table contains in-frame sequences only and omits some clones. Under half of the omission traces to an unresolved V gene where checked; the cause of the rest is unknown. V, J and clone size are those of that table, while D and trimming were read from the DNA. In all, the sample holds around 310,000 clones, and 90% of those were seen once. About 1% of the sample rests with the top ten.

This clone was observed a single time. Its antigen target is currently unknown. No base qualities exist here, and no much larger clone lies one base off it. Results and caveats for the whole study, not just this receptor: How much clinical and demographic metadata was included differed by source and by participant, and the metadata was provided uncurated.

One collaborating source in Seattle enrolled patients while the patients were actively infected and followed the patients over time throughout the course of disease. Collaborating institutions collected whole blood in K2EDTA tubes following their own protocols. For TCRbeta analysis, collaborator samples were shipped as frozen whole blood, as isolated PBMCs, or as DNA extracted from either sample type. From a lookup of the germline V gene, CDR1 and CDR2 are SGHVS and FNYEAQ. For this chain, trimming is 3 bases at the V end and 5 bases at the J end, and the number of junction bases without a gene match is 5. CDR3 length: 14 amino acids, cysteine to phenylalanine. Just CDR3 DNA is preserved here, 42 bases in frame from base 1.

The chain is made from TRBV7-6 and TRBJ1-1; 8 central nucleotides agree with TRBD1. This clonotype was sampled from a woman aged 40 to 50 with COVID-19, enrolled during active disease. Sequencing was carried out using peripheral blood. CDR3 loop: CASSLGQAGTEAFF. The base sequence is TGTGCCAGCAGCTTGGGACAGGCCGGGACTGAAGCTTTCTTT.